This T cell receptor beta chain stems from a study of blood T cell repertoires in COVID-19. Libraries were prepared by immunoSEQ multiplex PCR; TCRdb keeps only in-frame clonotypes and omits some of them. Of around 370,000 clones in the sample, around 90% are singletons; the top ten hold 6.5%. This CDR3 spans 15 amino acids. Trimming cost V 5 bases and J 4 bases, with 17 bases left between them. Per germline, CDR1 MNHEY and CDR2 SMNVEV (reference sequence). The sample consisted of peripheral blood. The origin of this receptor is a man aged 18 to 30 with active or convalescent COVID-19. The J gene is TRBJ1-1, the V gene TRBV27, with D possibly TRBD1 on 6 matching bases. The CDR3 is CASSPSGGRFTEAFF. CDR3 DNA sequence: TGTGCCAGCAGTCCCTCGGGGGGGCGGTTCACTGAAGCTTTCTTT.